This T cell receptor beta chain stems from a study of cytomegalovirus exposure and HLA in healthy donors. PCR involved 60 Vbeta and 13 Jbeta primers. Profiling relied on immunoSEQ multiplex PCR, and the TCRdb table lists in-frame clones only, not all of them. This table holds over 150,000 clones, 75% to 85% found once. At collection, donors were nominally healthy, but unrecorded immune exposures were probable. This clone has just one count. Its antigen is not known. CDR1 and CDR2 (germline): SQVTM, ANQGSEA. Trimming took off 7 bases at V and 1 base at J, with 13 bases between the two ends. CDR3 length: 13 amino acids. Findings of the study overall: Across donors, sequencing depth was assumed by presence/absence analyses to be roughly uniform.

The sequence was collected from a woman aged 45-60 years in good health and CMV-seropositive. Source material: PBMCs. The chain uses TRBV29-1 and TRBJ1-1; a weak D match, TRBD1 (6 bases). Written as DNA, the CDR3 is TGCAGCGCCGTACAGGGTCGGAACACTGAAGCTTTCTTT. Protein sequence: CSAVQGRNTEAFF.